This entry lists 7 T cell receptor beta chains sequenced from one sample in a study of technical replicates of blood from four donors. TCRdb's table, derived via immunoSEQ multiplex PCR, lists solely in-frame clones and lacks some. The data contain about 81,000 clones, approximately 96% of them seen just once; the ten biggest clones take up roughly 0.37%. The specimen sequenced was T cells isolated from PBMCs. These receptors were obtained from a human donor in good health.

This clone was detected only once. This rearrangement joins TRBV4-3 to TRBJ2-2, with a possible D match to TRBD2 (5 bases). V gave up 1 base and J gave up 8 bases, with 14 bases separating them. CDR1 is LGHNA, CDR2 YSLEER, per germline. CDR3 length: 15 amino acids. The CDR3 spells CASSQGRLLPGELFF. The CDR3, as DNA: TGCGCCAGCAGCCAAGGGAGGTTGCTTCCGGGGGAGCTGTTTTTT.

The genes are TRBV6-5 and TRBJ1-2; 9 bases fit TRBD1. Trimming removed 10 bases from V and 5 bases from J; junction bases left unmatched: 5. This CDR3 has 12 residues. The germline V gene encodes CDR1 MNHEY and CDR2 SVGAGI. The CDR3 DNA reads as TGTGCCACCGGGACAGGGATATATGGCTACACCTTC. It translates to CATGTGIYGYTF.

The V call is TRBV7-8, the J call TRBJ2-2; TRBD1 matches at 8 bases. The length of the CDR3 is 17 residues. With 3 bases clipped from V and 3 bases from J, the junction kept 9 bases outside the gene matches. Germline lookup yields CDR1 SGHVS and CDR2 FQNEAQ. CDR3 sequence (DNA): TGTGCCAGCAGCTTGGTGACAGGGGAAGTCTACACCGGGGAGCTGTTTTTT. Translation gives CASSLVTGEVYTGELFF.

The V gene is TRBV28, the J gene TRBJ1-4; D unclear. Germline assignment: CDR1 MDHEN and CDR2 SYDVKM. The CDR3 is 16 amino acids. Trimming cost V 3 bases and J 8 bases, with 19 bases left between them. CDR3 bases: TGTGCCAGCAGTTTTCCCCAGGTAATAGGAGGGGAAAAACTGTTTTTT. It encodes CASSFPQVIGGEKLFF.

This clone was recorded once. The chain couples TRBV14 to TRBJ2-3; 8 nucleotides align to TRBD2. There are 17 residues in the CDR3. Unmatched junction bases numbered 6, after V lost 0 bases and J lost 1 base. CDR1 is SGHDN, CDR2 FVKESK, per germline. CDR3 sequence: CASSQEIAGYGTDTQYF. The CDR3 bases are TGTGCCAGCAGCCAAGAGATAGCGGGATATGGCACAGATACGCAGTATTTT.

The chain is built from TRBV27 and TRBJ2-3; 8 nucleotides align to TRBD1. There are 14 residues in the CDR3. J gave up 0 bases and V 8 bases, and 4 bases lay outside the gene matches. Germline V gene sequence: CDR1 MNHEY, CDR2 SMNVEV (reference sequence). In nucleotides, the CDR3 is TGTGCCAGCTCGAACAGGGGGAGCACAGATACGCAGTATTTT. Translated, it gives CASSNRGSTDTQYF.

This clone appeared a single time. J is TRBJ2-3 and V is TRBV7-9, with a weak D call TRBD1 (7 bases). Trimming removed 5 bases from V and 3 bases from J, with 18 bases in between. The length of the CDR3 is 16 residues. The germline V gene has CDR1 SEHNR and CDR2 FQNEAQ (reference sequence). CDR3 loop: CASSPTAGGRTDTQYF. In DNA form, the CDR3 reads TGTGCCAGCAGCCCCACTGCAGGGGGGAGGACAGATACGCAGTATTTT.